One and the same sample provided the 11 T cell receptor beta chains below, sequenced in a study of blood T cell repertoires in COVID-19 (dated by TCRdb to 2019 to 2021). Receptors were amplified or captured by the immunoSEQ multiplex PCR assay. In TCRdb, the immuneACCESS table is reduced to in-frame sequences with V and J assigned. These tables do not hold every clone; where another copy was compared, an unresolved V gene accounts for under half, and the others remain unexplained. The sample records just over 300,000 clones, 80% to 90% of which are singletons. Of the sample, roughly 2.3% is held by the ten largest clones. Specimen: PBMCs or T cells enriched from blood (not recorded which). These receptors were taken from a man younger than 40 who had recovered from COVID-19.

V usage is TRBV4-3 and J usage is TRBJ2-1; 8 nucleotides align to TRBD2. The length of the CDR3 is 16 residues. The V segment lost 1 base and the J segment 6 bases; nucleotides outside the gene matches: 8. Germline loops: CDR1 LGHNA, CDR2 YSLEER. The CDR3, as DNA: TGCGCCAGCAGCCAAGCAGGACTAGCAGGGGTCAATGAGCAGTTCTTC. Translated, it gives CASSQAGLAGVNEQFF.

The chain combines TRBV3-1 (or the pseudogene TRBV3-2) with TRBJ2-3; TRBD2 matches at 11 bases. V was pared by 1 base and J by 6 bases, with 0 bases of the junction left unmatched. Germline CDR1 is LGHDT and CDR2 is YNNKEL (reference sequence). There are 14 residues in the CDR3. The CDR3 bases are TGTGCCAGCAGCCAAGGGACTAGCGGGGATACGCAGTATTTT. Encoded protein: CASSQGTSGDTQYF.

V is TRBV24-1 and J is TRBJ1-5; D ambiguous. CDR3 length: 13 residues. Germline lookup yields CDR1 KGHDR and CDR2 SFDVKD. V was shortened by 4 bases and J by 9 bases, with 12 bases between the two germline ends. CDR3 bases: TGTGCCACCAGTGACCAGGCCCCTGGGCCCCAGCATTTT. Residues: CATSDQAPGPQHF.

The chain joins TRBV5-1 to TRBJ2-3; TRBD2 matches at 10 bases. Unmatched junction bases numbered 3, after V lost 0 bases and J lost 2 bases. The CDR3 totals 16 residues. From germline, CDR1 is SGHRS and CDR2 YFSETQ. The CDR3 protein is CASSLGAGGITDTQYF. The CDR3 DNA follows: TGCGCCAGCAGCTTGGGAGCGGGGGGGATCACAGATACGCAGTATTTT.

The chain has TRBV7-2 and TRBJ2-4; 10 positions match TRBD1. After removal of 5 bases from V and 8 bases from J, the junction contained 9 bases not matched to a gene. Germline V gene sequence: CDR1 SGHTA, CDR2 FQGNSA. The CDR3 contains 15 residues. CDR3 amino acids: CASSILAGTGDIQYF. In nucleotides, the CDR3 is TGTGCCAGCAGCATCCTAGCCGGGACAGGGGACATTCAGTACTTC.

This rearrangement joins TRBV10-3 to TRBJ1-1, with 8 bases fitting TRBD1. Germline CDR1 and CDR2: ENHRY and SYGVKD. After removal of 5 bases from V and 4 bases from J, the junction contained 9 bases not matched to a gene. The CDR3 spans 15 residues. CDR3 sequence (DNA): TGTGCCATCAGTCCATTGGACAGGGCCAGCACTGAAGCTTTCTTT. Encoded protein: CAISPLDRASTEAFF.

The rearrangement links TRBV10-3 to TRBJ1-2; 8 bases agree with TRBD1. This CDR3 has 15 residues. Germline-derived CDR1 and CDR2 are ENHRY and SYGVKD. Trimming at V came to 4 bases and at J to 3 bases, leaving 7 bases not matched to a gene. The CDR3 DNA sequence: TGTGCCATCAGTGGAAACAGGGGGATTGACTATGGCTACACCTTC. It translates to CAISGNRGIDYGYTF.

The rearrangement joins TRBV5-4 to TRBJ2-7; TRBD2 aligns across 8 bases. The germline CDR1 and CDR2 sequences are SGHNT and YYREEE (reference sequence). The CDR3 has 15 residues. The J segment lost 1 base and the V segment lost 5 bases, leaving 8 bases of the junction unmatched. CDR3 amino acids: CASSHAGLGSYEQYF. The CDR3 bases are TGTGCCAGCAGTCACGCGGGACTAGGGTCCTACGAGCAGTACTTC.

The CDR3 nucleotides read TGTGCCAGCAGCTTGGCTGGGGGAGGATCCGAGCAGTACTTC. The encoded protein is CASSLAGGGSEQYF. The chain links TRBV5-5 to TRBJ2-7, with D perhaps TRBD2 (6 bases). Germline V gives CDR1 SGHKS, CDR2 YYEKEE (reference sequence). The CDR3 length is 14 residues. V was shortened by 0 bases and J by 6 bases, with 13 bases between the two germline ends.

The V call is TRBV4-2, the J call TRBJ2-7; the D gene is possibly TRBD1 (6 bases). V gave up 1 base and J gave up 2 bases, with 21 bases separating them. Germline V gene data show CDR1 as LGHNA and CDR2 as YNFKEQ. The CDR3 extends over 18 amino acids. CDR3 amino acids: CASSQAVSTGSGTYEQYF. The CDR3 bases are TGTGCCAGCAGCCAAGCAGTTAGCACAGGGTCCGGGACCTACGAGCAGTACTTC.

The chain uses TRBV7-8 and TRBJ2-7; D is undetermined. The CDR3 extends over 13 amino acids. The germline V gene has CDR1 SGHVS and CDR2 FQNEAQ. V was trimmed by 4 bases and J by 6 bases, leaving 13 bases between them. In nucleotides, the CDR3 is TGTGCCAGCAGCTCGCCTGATACGGGCGAGCAGTACTTC. It is translated as CASSSPDTGEQYF.